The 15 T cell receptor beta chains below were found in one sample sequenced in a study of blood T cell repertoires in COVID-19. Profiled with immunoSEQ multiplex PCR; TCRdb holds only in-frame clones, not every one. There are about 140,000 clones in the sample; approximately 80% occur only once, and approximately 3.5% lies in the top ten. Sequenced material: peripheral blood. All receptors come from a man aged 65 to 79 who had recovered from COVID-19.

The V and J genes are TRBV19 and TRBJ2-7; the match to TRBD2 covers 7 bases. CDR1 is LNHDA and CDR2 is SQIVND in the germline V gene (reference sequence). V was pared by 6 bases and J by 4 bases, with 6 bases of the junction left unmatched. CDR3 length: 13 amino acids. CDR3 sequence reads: CASSPGGRYEQYF. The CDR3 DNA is TGTGCCAGTAGCCCCGGGGGGAGGTACGAGCAGTACTTC.

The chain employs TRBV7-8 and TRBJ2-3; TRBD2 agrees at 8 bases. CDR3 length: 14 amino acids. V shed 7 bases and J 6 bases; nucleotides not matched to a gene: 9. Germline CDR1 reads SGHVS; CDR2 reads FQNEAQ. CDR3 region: CASNLQAGGDTQYF. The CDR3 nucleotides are TGTGCCAGCAACCTCCAGGCGGGAGGCGATACGCAGTATTTT.

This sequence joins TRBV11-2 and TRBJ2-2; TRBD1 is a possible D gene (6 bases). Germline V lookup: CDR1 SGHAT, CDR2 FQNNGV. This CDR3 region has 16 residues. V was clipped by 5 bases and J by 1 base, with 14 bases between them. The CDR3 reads CASSRIGQMNTGELFF. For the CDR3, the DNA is TGTGCCAGCAGCCGAATCGGACAGATGAACACCGGGGAGCTGTTTTTT.

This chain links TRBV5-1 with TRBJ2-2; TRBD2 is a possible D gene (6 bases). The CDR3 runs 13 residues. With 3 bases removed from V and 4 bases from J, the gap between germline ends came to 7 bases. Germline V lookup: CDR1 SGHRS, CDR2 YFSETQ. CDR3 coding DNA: TGCGCCAGCAGCTCGGGGGTCACCGGGGAGCTGTTTTTT. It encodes CASSSGVTGELFF.

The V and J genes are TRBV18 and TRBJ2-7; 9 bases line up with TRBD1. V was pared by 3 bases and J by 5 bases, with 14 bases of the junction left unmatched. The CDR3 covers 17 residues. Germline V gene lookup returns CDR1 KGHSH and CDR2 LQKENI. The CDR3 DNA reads TGTGCCAGCTCACCTTCCTTTGCCGGGACAGGGTCAGACGAGCAGTACTTC. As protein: CASSPSFAGTGSDEQYF.

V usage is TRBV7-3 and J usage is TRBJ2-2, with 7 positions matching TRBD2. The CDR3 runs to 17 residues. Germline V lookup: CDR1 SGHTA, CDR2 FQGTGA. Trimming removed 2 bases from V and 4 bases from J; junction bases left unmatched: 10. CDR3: CASSLSPGGYGTGELFF. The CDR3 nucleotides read TGTGCCAGCAGCTTATCACCCGGGGGGTACGGCACCGGGGAGCTGTTTTTT.

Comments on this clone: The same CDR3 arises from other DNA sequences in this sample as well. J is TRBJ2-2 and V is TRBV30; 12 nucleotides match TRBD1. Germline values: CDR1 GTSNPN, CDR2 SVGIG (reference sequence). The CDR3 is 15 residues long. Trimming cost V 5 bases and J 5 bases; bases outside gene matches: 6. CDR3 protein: CAWDPGQGATGELFF. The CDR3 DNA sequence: TGTGCCTGGGATCCGGGACAGGGGGCTACCGGGGAGCTGTTTTTT. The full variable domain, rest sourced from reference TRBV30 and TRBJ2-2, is SQTIHQWPATLVQPVGSPLSLECTVEGTSNPNLYWYRQAAGRGLQLLFYSVGIGQISSEVPQNLSASRPQDRQFILSSKKLLLSDSGFYLCAWDPGQGATGELFFGEGSRLTVL.

The DNA for the CDR3 is TGCGCCAGCGCCGTCGACCGGAGCTCCTACAATGAGCAGTTCTTC. Its protein is CASAVDRSSYNEQFF. This chain joins TRBV5-1 and TRBJ2-1; D gene uncertain. V was cut by 7 bases and J by 0 bases, with 14 bases left in between. CDR1 is SGHRS, CDR2 YFSETQ, per germline. The CDR3 has 15 residues.

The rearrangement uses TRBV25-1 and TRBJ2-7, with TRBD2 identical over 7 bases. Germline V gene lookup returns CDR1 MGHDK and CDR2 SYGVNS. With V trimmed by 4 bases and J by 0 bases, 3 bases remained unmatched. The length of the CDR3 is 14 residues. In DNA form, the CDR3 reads TGTGCCAGCAGTGGGCGGGGGAGCTCCTACGAGCAGTACTTC. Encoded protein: CASSGRGSSYEQYF.

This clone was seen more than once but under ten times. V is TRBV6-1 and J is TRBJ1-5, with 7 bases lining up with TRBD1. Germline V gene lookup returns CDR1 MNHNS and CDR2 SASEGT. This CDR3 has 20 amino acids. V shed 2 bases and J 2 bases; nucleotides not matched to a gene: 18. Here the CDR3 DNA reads TGTGCCAGCAGTGAAATCGGTAGGGCGACAGGGAGAGGACGCAATCAGCCCCAGCATTTT. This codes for CASSEIGRATGRGRNQPQHF.

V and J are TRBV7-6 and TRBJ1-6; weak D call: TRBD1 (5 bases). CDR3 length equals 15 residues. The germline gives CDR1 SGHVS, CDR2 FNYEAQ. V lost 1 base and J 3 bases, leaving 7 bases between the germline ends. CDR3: CASSLVGDYNSPLHF. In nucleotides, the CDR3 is TGTGCCAGCAGCTTAGTAGGGGACTATAATTCACCCCTCCACTTT.

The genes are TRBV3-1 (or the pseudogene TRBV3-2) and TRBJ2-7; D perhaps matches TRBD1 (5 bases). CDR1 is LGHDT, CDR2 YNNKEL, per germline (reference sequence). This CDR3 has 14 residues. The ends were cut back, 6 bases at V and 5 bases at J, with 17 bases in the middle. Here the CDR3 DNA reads TGTGCCAGCAGTCGAGGCAGGGCGACTGACGAGCAGTACTTC. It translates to CASSRGRATDEQYF.

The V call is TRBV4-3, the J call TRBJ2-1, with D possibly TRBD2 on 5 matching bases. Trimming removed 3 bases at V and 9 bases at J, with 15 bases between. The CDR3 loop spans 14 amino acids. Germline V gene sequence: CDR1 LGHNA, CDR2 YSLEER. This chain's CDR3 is CASSQDFFRTEQFF. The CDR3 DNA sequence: TGCGCCAGCAGCCAGGACTTTTTTAGGACTGAGCAGTTCTTC.

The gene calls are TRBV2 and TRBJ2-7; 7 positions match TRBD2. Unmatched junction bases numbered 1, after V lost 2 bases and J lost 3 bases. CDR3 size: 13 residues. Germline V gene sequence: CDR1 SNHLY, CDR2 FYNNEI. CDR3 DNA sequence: TGTGCCAGCAGTGAATGGGGGGGCTACGAGCAGTACTTC. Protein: CASSEWGGYEQYF.

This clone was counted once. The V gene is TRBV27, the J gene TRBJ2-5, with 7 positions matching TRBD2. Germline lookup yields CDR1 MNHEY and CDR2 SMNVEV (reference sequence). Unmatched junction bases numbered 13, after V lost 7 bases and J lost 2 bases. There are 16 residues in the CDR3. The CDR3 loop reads CASKHRTRSLQETQYF. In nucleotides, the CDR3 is TGTGCCAGCAAACATAGGACTAGATCCCTTCAAGAGACCCAGTACTTC.